These T cell receptor beta chains were read from a single sample in a study of T cells in localized non-small cell lung cancer. Clones were read by immunoSEQ multiplex PCR, and TCRdb kept only the in-frame ones, dropping some. The sample consists of tens of thousands of clones, around 94% of them appearing once. This specimen consisted of peripheral blood, obtained before any cancer treatment. These receptors all stem from a woman between 40 and 69 years old with stage I lung adenocarcinoma. The conserved cysteine and the conserved F or W are not part of the CDR3 here.

TRBV5-6 | ASSARLGALGAEQY
TRBV15 | ATSRDPAEGTQY
TRBV19 | ASSPRGDEQF
TRBV6-5 | ASSYSMGQGF
TRBV5-1 | ASSLAGDTQY
TRBV10-2 | ASSVSSGRSTDTQY
TRBV6-5 | ASSASGTVDYEQY
TRBV6-1 | ASSAGTALGEKLF
TRBV5-1 | ASSILQLSYNSPLH
TRBV7-2 | ASSSGLAQY
TRBV6-1 | ASRELQGVGQPQH
TRBV11-3 | ASSLARGPQYEQY
TRBV29-1 | SVLRTSRIQYNEQF
TRBV14 | ASSQDQGRDDQPQH
TRBV28 | ASSLEDRGWGSNQPQH
TRBV7-3 | ASSLGQFTEAF
TRBV11-3 | ASSSAAASREQY
TRBV11-2 | ASSLGTGWNEQF
TRBV12-5 | ASGLALIAGGPF
TRBV10-2 | ASSRTGNTEAF
TRBV15 | ATSLGLAGSYEQY
TRBV7-2 | ASSLSGANEKLF
TRBV7-2 | ASSPRVTGTSGRAGEQY
TRBV5-4 | ASSFPSGPSYEQY
TRBV5-1 | ASSLGAYEQY
TRBV6-1 | ASSEGLAGGGGDTQY
TRBV4-3 | ASSQEFYGVYEQY
TRBV6-5 | ASKRQGIDSPLH
TRBV19 | ASSLSGFTIY
TRBV5-8 | ASSPTVGNQPQH
TRBV4-1 | ASSQDWTVRWPQH
TRBV11-2 | ASSPPGNEQF
TRBV7-8 | ASSSTESPSGNTIY
TRBV7-9 | ASSLVLSNGYT
TRBV7-9 | ASSPRTGMRDTQY
TRBV29-1 | SVDTLQSGANVLT
TRBV2 | ASSREGSLNSEAF
TRBV18 | ASSPGRQVNSGNTIY
TRBV7-2 | ASTIVSGPTGELF
TRBV9 | ASSRGQLTDTQY
TRBV28 | AARHTEAF
TRBV5-1 | ASSSGQGAAVGMNTEAF
TRBV6-5 | ASSPDPGQETQY
TRBV5-1 | ASSLEVGAGTEAF
TRBV5-4 | ASSLSIIAGGAIGSEAF
TRBV2 | ASSLTVPGEQY
TRBV5-8 | ASSLAGSYEQY
TRBV11-3 | ASSYPLKGASYEQY
TRBV9 | ASSVEAGITEAF
TRBV18 | ASSPGLNSYEQY